This is a list of T cell receptor beta chains from one sample in a study of blood T cell repertoires in COVID-19. TCRdb's table, derived via immunoSEQ multiplex PCR, lists solely in-frame clones and lacks some. The repertoire has around 300,000 clones, roughly 85% of them found once; the top ten carry 7.2%. Sequencing input: peripheral blood. These receptors were taken from a human donor in a cohort sampled during active COVID-19. CDR3s include the opening cysteine and the closing phenylalanine or tryptophan. The order of the fields is D gene, J gene, clone size, V gene, CDR3 DNA, CDR3 protein. The D gene is left open where the match is weak. Some rows have no size entry. The others give once, few or many, or a class for an expanded clone.

D gene: TRBD2
J gene: TRBJ2-7
clone size: NA
V gene: TRBV19
CDR3 DNA: TGTGCCAGTAGTGTCCGACTAGCGGTGGGGACCTACGAGCAGTACTTC
CDR3 protein: CASSVRLAVGTYEQYF

D gene: TRBD1
J gene: TRBJ2-5
clone size: NA
V gene: TRBV6-5
CDR3 DNA: TGTGCCAGCAGCCCCGGGACAGTTGTAGAGACCCAGTACTTC
CDR3 protein: CASSPGTVVETQYF

D gene: NA
J gene: TRBJ2-1
clone size: NA
V gene: TRBV10-3
CDR3 DNA: TGTGCCATCAGTGAGAACGGACTAGGGGGGTTCTTC
CDR3 protein: CAISENGLGGFF

D gene: NA
J gene: TRBJ1-1
clone size: NA
V gene: TRBV10-3
CDR3 DNA: TGTGCCATCAGGGGGATTTCGGCCAGGGACACTGAAGCTTTCTTT
CDR3 protein: CAIRGISARDTEAFF

D gene: TRBD1
J gene: TRBJ2-7
clone size: NA
V gene: TRBV6-5
CDR3 DNA: TGTGCCACCAGGGGGCTTGGCGAGCAGTACTTC
CDR3 protein: CATRGLGEQYF

D gene: TRBD1
J gene: TRBJ1-6
clone size: NA
V gene: TRBV11-2
CDR3 DNA: TGTGCCAGCAGCTTCAGGACAGGGGATTCACCCCTCCACTTT
CDR3 protein: CASSFRTGDSPLHF

D gene: NA
J gene: TRBJ2-7
clone size: NA
V gene: TRBV27
CDR3 DNA: TGTGTCTTGAGAGGCTTACTAGGGGAGCAGTACTTC
CDR3 protein: CVLRGLLGEQYF

D gene: NA
J gene: TRBJ1-5
clone size: NA
V gene: TRBV4-2
CDR3 DNA: TGTGCCAGCAGCCAATCAGGCGGCAATCAGCCCCAGCATTTT
CDR3 protein: CASSQSGGNQPQHF

D gene: NA
J gene: TRBJ1-3
clone size: NA
V gene: TRBV7-8
CDR3 DNA: TGTGCCAGCAGACAGAATAGATTCTCTGGAAACACCATATATTTT
CDR3 protein: CASRQNRFSGNTIYF

D gene: NA
J gene: TRBJ2-5
clone size: NA
V gene: TRBV3-1/TRBV3-2
CDR3 DNA: TGTGCCAGCAGCCCTGCGGGCCCCCTAAAGACCCAGTACTTC
CDR3 protein: CASSPAGPLKTQYF

D gene: NA
J gene: TRBJ2-1
clone size: NA
V gene: TRBV5-4
CDR3 DNA: TGTGCCAGCAGCCCAAAGGGGGGAGGGACCTCCTACAATGAGCAGTTCTTC
CDR3 protein: CASSPKGGGTSYNEQFF

D gene: NA
J gene: TRBJ2-1
clone size: NA
V gene: TRBV2
CDR3 DNA: TGTGCCAGCAATAGAGGGGAGGTAGATGAGCAGTTCTTC
CDR3 protein: CASNRGEVDEQFF

D gene: NA
J gene: TRBJ1-2
clone size: NA
V gene: TRBV20-1
CDR3 DNA: TGCAGTGCTAACAGGATATCCGGCTACACCTTC
CDR3 protein: CSANRISGYTF

D gene: TRBD2
J gene: TRBJ2-2
clone size: NA
V gene: TRBV7-7
CDR3 DNA: TGTGCCAGCAGCTTAGGTCCTAGCGGGGGGACCGCCTCCACCGGGGAGCTGTTTTTT
CDR3 protein: CASSLGPSGGTASTGELFF

D gene: TRBD1
J gene: TRBJ2-7
clone size: NA
V gene: TRBV5-4
CDR3 DNA: TGTGCCAGCAGCAAGTCGCGACAGGGGGGATCCTACGAGCAGTACTTC
CDR3 protein: CASSKSRQGGSYEQYF

D gene: TRBD1
J gene: TRBJ2-3
clone size: NA
V gene: TRBV27
CDR3 DNA: TGTGCCAGCAGCCGGGACAGGGGTAACACAGATACGCAGTATTTT
CDR3 protein: CASSRDRGNTDTQYF

D gene: NA
J gene: TRBJ1-5
clone size: NA
V gene: TRBV24-1
CDR3 DNA: TGTGCCACCAGTGCTGGAGGGACGTATAGCAATCAGCCCCAGCATTTT
CDR3 protein: CATSAGGTYSNQPQHF

D gene: NA
J gene: TRBJ2-5
clone size: NA
V gene: TRBV7-9
CDR3 DNA: TGTGCCAGCAGGCATCGGGACTTCATTGGGGAGACCCAGTACTTC
CDR3 protein: CASRHRDFIGETQYF

D gene: TRBD1
J gene: TRBJ2-2
clone size: NA
V gene: TRBV6-5
CDR3 DNA: TGTGCCAGCCGACACAGGGGGCGTAGCACCGGGGAGCTGTTTTTT
CDR3 protein: CASRHRGRSTGELFF

D gene: TRBD1
J gene: TRBJ1-2
clone size: NA
V gene: TRBV6-6
CDR3 DNA: TGTGCCAGCAGATCCATCCGACAGGGAACGCATGGCTACACCTTC
CDR3 protein: CASRSIRQGTHGYTF

D gene: NA
J gene: TRBJ1-1
clone size: NA
V gene: TRBV29-1
CDR3 DNA: TGCAGCGTTGAAGCCCTCCGGCAGGGTCGGAATGAAGCTTTCTTT
CDR3 protein: CSVEALRQGRNEAFF

D gene: NA
J gene: TRBJ1-1
clone size: NA
V gene: TRBV21-1
CDR3 DNA: TGTGCCAGCAGCAATGGACAGGGAGGCACTGAAGCTTTCTTT
CDR3 protein: CASSNGQGGTEAFF

D gene: TRBD1
J gene: TRBJ2-1
clone size: NA
V gene: TRBV24-1
CDR3 DNA: TGTGCCACCAGTGATGTCAGGACAGGGATGAATGAGCAGTTCTTC
CDR3 protein: CATSDVRTGMNEQFF

D gene: NA
J gene: TRBJ2-2
clone size: NA
V gene: TRBV7-9
CDR3 DNA: TGTGCCAGCAGCTTGGTTAGCTCTAACACCGGGGAGCTGTTTTTT
CDR3 protein: CASSLVSSNTGELFF

D gene: TRBD2
J gene: TRBJ2-1
clone size: NA
V gene: TRBV19
CDR3 DNA: TGTGCCAGTAGCCCTGGGACTAAATCTTACAATGAGCAGTTCTTC
CDR3 protein: CASSPGTKSYNEQFF

D gene: NA
J gene: TRBJ2-3
clone size: NA
V gene: TRBV4-1
CDR3 DNA: TGCGCCAGCAGCCAAGTGGCTAGCACAGATACGCAGTATTTT
CDR3 protein: CASSQVASTDTQYF

D gene: TRBD1
J gene: TRBJ2-2
clone size: NA
V gene: TRBV2
CDR3 DNA: TGTGCCAGCAGTGAGGACCCGACAACAGGGGGCGCGCTCACCGGGGAGCTGTTTTTT
CDR3 protein: CASSEDPTTGGALTGELFF

D gene: NA
J gene: TRBJ1-1
clone size: NA
V gene: TRBV3-1/TRBV3-2
CDR3 DNA: TGTGCCAGCAGCCAAGCAGTATCTGAAGCTTTCTTT
CDR3 protein: CASSQAVSEAFF

D gene: NA
J gene: TRBJ1-5
clone size: NA
V gene: TRBV6-5
CDR3 DNA: TGTGCCAGCTCGGGAGGGCTTAATCAGCCCCAGCATTTT
CDR3 protein: CASSGGLNQPQHF

D gene: NA
J gene: TRBJ1-2
clone size: few
V gene: TRBV5-1
CDR3 DNA: TGCGCCAGCAGCCCCCGGACAGCCTATGGCTACACCTTC
CDR3 protein: CASSPRTAYGYTF

D gene: TRBD1
J gene: TRBJ2-1
clone size: NA
V gene: TRBV24-1
CDR3 DNA: TGTGCCACCAGTGTCGCCAGGGGGAAAAATGAGCAGTTCTTC
CDR3 protein: CATSVARGKNEQFF

D gene: NA
J gene: TRBJ1-4
clone size: NA
V gene: TRBV5-4
CDR3 DNA: TGTGCCAGCAGCCCGTCCAGGGATGAAAAACTGTTTTTT
CDR3 protein: CASSPSRDEKLFF

D gene: NA
J gene: TRBJ1-2
clone size: NA
V gene: TRBV7-2
CDR3 DNA: TGTGCCAGCAGTCGAGCCGGGACTAGCGGCTACACCTTC
CDR3 protein: CASSRAGTSGYTF

D gene: NA
J gene: TRBJ1-1
clone size: NA
V gene: TRBV15
CDR3 DNA: TGTGCCACCTCGAGCAGAGGCGCTGGAGTCACTGAAGCTTTCTTT
CDR3 protein: CATSSRGAGVTEAFF

D gene: NA
J gene: TRBJ2-7
clone size: NA
V gene: TRBV18
CDR3 DNA: TGTGCCAGCTCACCGTACGGGGTCGGATCCTACGAGCAGTACTTC
CDR3 protein: CASSPYGVGSYEQYF

D gene: NA
J gene: TRBJ1-5
clone size: NA
V gene: TRBV7-8
CDR3 DNA: TGTGCCAGCAGCCTCAGGCGTATGGATAGCAATCAGCCCCAGCATTTT
CDR3 protein: CASSLRRMDSNQPQHF

D gene: TRBD1
J gene: TRBJ2-3
clone size: NA
V gene: TRBV6-5
CDR3 DNA: TGTGCCAGCACCTTTGGGACAGGGGGCGGGAATACGCAGTATTTT
CDR3 protein: CASTFGTGGGNTQYF

D gene: NA
J gene: TRBJ1-1
clone size: NA
V gene: TRBV6-5
CDR3 DNA: TGTGCCAGCAGTTACTCAGAGGGACACAACACTGAAGCTTTCTTT
CDR3 protein: CASSYSEGHNTEAFF

D gene: TRBD1
J gene: TRBJ2-7
clone size: NA
V gene: TRBV9
CDR3 DNA: TGTGCCAGCAGCCTGAGGGACAGGGGAAACGAGCAGTACTTC
CDR3 protein: CASSLRDRGNEQYF

D gene: TRBD1
J gene: TRBJ2-2
clone size: NA
V gene: TRBV24-1
CDR3 DNA: TGTGCCACCAGGGGCGGGCAGGGGGCCGGCGGGGAGCTGTTTTTT
CDR3 protein: CATRGGQGAGGELFF

D gene: TRBD1
J gene: TRBJ1-2
clone size: NA
V gene: TRBV7-8
CDR3 DNA: TGTGCCAGCAGCCTTTCGACAGGGGTGGGAGGCTACACCTTC
CDR3 protein: CASSLSTGVGGYTF

D gene: NA
J gene: TRBJ2-7
clone size: NA
V gene: TRBV6-5
CDR3 DNA: TGTGCCAGCGAATACAGGGAATTCTACGAGCAGTACTTC
CDR3 protein: CASEYREFYEQYF

D gene: TRBD2
J gene: TRBJ2-7
clone size: NA
V gene: TRBV7-8
CDR3 DNA: TGTGCCAGCAGCATAGGGGGACTAGCGGGACCCTACGAGCAGTACTTC
CDR3 protein: CASSIGGLAGPYEQYF

D gene: NA
J gene: TRBJ2-1
clone size: NA
V gene: TRBV12-5
CDR3 DNA: TGTGCTAGTGGTTTGGTACACTACGACTACAATGAGCAGTTCTTC
CDR3 protein: CASGLVHYDYNEQFF

D gene: NA
J gene: TRBJ2-4
clone size: once
V gene: TRBV9
CDR3 DNA: TGTGCCAGCAGCTCCAGCTGGGGCGGCAACATTCAGTACTTC
CDR3 protein: CASSSSWGGNIQYF

D gene: TRBD1
J gene: TRBJ2-7
clone size: NA
V gene: TRBV10-3
CDR3 DNA: TGTGCCATCAGTGACGGGCGACAGGGAGCCGAGCAGTACTTC
CDR3 protein: CAISDGRQGAEQYF

D gene: NA
J gene: TRBJ2-2
clone size: NA
V gene: TRBV7-9
CDR3 DNA: TGTGCCAGCAGCCATTACTCCCTCAGGGCCGGGGAGCTGTTTTTT
CDR3 protein: CASSHYSLRAGELFF

D gene: TRBD1
J gene: TRBJ2-3
clone size: NA
V gene: TRBV10-1
CDR3 DNA: TGCGCCAGCAGAGCCACAGGGGACCTCCGCACAGATACGCAGTATTTT
CDR3 protein: CASRATGDLRTDTQYF

D gene: NA
J gene: TRBJ1-1
clone size: once
V gene: TRBV9
CDR3 DNA: TGTGCCAGCAGCCGAGGGAGGGAACGGGGGAACACTGAAGCTTTCTTT
CDR3 protein: CASSRGRERGNTEAFF

D gene: NA
J gene: TRBJ2-7
clone size: NA
V gene: TRBV28
CDR3 DNA: TGTGCCAGCAGTTTATTCGGTTTAGGGGTGCGCGAGCAGTACTTC
CDR3 protein: CASSLFGLGVREQYF

D gene: NA
J gene: TRBJ1-4
clone size: NA
V gene: TRBV5-6
CDR3 DNA: TGTGCCAGCAGCTTGAATGGTGGCTCCGCCAATGAAAAACTGTTTTTT
CDR3 protein: CASSLNGGSANEKLFF

D gene: NA
J gene: TRBJ1-6
clone size: NA
V gene: TRBV30
CDR3 DNA: TGTGCCTGGAGTGTAGGCCAGGGGCGATTCATTAATTCACCCCTCCACTTT
CDR3 protein: CAWSVGQGRFINSPLHF

D gene: TRBD1
J gene: TRBJ2-7
clone size: NA
V gene: TRBV6-5
CDR3 DNA: TGTGCCAGCAGTCGACAGGGGGCTGCCTACGAGCAGTACTTC
CDR3 protein: CASSRQGAAYEQYF

D gene: NA
J gene: TRBJ2-3
clone size: NA
V gene: TRBV5-1
CDR3 DNA: TGCGCCAGCAGCTTAGGCTCGGGTGCAGATACGCAGTATTTT
CDR3 protein: CASSLGSGADTQYF

D gene: NA
J gene: TRBJ1-1
clone size: NA
V gene: TRBV29-1
CDR3 DNA: TGCAGCGTTGAGACAGGCGAAGCTTTCTTT
CDR3 protein: CSVETGEAFF

D gene: NA
J gene: TRBJ2-3
clone size: NA
V gene: TRBV27
CDR3 DNA: TGTGCCAGCAGTTTAGTGGGGGCGTCGAGCACAGATACGCAGTATTTT
CDR3 protein: CASSLVGASSTDTQYF

D gene: NA
J gene: TRBJ1-5
clone size: few
V gene: TRBV15
CDR3 DNA: TGTGCCACCAGCAGAGAGCGGACAGAGAACCAGCATTTT
CDR3 protein: CATSRERTENQHF